The 2 T cell receptor beta chains below come from one sample, sequenced in a study of technical replicates of blood from a few donors (dated by TCRdb to the late 2010s). Libraries were made using the immunoSEQ multiplex PCR assay. TCRdb obtained this table from immuneACCESS and retained in-frame rearrangements with V and J assigned. These tables miss some clones; where compared with another copy, unresolved V genes account for less than half of the shortfall, and the remainder is unexplained. Here the sample has 65,000 to 90,000 clones; 93% occur a single time. The ten largest account for 0.24% of the sample. Sequencing was performed on T cells isolated from PBMCs. The origin of the receptors is a human donor in good health.

The chain combines TRBV5-5 with TRBJ2-2, with 12 bases aligning to TRBD2. In germline, CDR1 is SGHKS, CDR2 YYEKEE (reference sequence). V gave up 4 bases and J gave up 4 bases; unmatched junction bases: 5. This CDR3 is 16 amino acids long. CDR3 sequence: CASSPRTSGATGELFF. The CDR3 bases are TGTGCCAGCAGCCCGCGGACTAGCGGGGCCACCGGGGAGCTGTTTTTT.

The chain uses TRBV27 and TRBJ2-7, with 8 nucleotides matching TRBD2. Trimming cost V 5 bases and J 6 bases; bases outside gene matches: 3. The CDR3 is 12 residues long. The germline V gene encodes CDR1 MNHEY and CDR2 SMNVEV (reference sequence). For the CDR3, the DNA is TGTGCCAGCAGTCAGCGGGGGCTCGAGCAGTACTTC. Translated: CASSQRGLEQYF.